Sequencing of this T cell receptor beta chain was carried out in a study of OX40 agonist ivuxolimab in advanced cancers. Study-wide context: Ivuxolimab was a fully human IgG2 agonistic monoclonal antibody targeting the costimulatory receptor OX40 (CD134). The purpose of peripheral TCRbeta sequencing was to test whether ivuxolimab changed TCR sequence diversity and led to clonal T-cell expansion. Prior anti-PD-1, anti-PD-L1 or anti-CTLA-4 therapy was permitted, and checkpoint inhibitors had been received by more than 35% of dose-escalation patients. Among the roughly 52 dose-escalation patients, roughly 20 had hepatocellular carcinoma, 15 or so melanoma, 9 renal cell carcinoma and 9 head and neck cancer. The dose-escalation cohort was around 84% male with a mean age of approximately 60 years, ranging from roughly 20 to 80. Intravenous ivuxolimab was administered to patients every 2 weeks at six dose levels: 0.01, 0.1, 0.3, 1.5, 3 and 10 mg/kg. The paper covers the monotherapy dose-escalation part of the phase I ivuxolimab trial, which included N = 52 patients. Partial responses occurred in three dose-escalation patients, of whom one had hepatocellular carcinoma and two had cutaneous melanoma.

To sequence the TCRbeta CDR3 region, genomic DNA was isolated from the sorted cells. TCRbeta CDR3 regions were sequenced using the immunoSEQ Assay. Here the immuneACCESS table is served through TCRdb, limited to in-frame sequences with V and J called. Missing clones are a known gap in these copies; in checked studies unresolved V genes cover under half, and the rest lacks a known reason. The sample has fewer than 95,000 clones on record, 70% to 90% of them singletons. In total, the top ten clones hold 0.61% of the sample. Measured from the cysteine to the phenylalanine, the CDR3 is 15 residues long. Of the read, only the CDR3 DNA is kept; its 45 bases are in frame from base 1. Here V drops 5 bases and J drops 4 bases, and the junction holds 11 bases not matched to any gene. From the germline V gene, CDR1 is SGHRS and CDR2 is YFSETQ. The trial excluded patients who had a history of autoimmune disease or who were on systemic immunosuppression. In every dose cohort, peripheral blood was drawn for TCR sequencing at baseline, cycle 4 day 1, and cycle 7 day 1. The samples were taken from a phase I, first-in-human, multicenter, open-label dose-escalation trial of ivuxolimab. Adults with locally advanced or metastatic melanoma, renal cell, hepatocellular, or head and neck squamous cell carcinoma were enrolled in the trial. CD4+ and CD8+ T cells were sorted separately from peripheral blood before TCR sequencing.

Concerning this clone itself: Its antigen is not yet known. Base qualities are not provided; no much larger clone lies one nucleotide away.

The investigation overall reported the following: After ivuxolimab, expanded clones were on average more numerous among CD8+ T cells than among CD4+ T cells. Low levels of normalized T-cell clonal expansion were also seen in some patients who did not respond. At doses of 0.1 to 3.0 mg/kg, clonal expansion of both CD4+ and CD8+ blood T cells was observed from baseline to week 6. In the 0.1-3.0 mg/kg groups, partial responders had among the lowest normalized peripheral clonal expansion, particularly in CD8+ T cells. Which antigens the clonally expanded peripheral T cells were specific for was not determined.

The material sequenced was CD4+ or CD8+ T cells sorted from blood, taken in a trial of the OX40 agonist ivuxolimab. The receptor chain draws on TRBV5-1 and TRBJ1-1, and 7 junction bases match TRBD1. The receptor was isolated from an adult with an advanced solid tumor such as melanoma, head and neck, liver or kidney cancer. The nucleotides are TGCGCCAGCAGGTTCGGGGGAGACAGGGCCACTGAAGCTTTCTTT. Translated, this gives CASRFGGDRATEAFF. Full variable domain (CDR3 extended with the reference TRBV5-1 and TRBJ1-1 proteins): KAGVTQTPRYLIKTRGQQVTLSCSPISGHRSVSWYQQTPGQGLQFLFEYFSETQRNKGNFPGRFSGRQFSNSRSEMNVSTLELGDSALYLCASRFGGDRATEAFFGQGTRLTVV.